The subject of this entry is one T cell receptor beta chain. TCRdb processed the RT-PCR reads anew with MiXCR; each CDR3 protein has one entry. The sample includes fewer than 250,000 distinct CDR3 sequences, around 14% of them seen just once. Germline lookup yields CDR1 DFQATT and CDR2 SNEGSKA (reference sequence). The V and J ends lost 0 bases and 2 bases, in that order; junction bases with no gene match: 13. CDR3 length: 17 residues. These data originate in a study of patients and donors after allogeneic stem cell transplantation. The TCR was taken from a human donor who was either an allogeneic HSCT recipient or a stem cell or donor lymphocyte infusion donor (not recorded which). It is not recorded whose cells these are; they may come from a transplant donor. V usage is TRBV20-1 and J usage is TRBJ2-7, with 7 bases that match TRBD2. The sequencing sample was made of blood, either unsorted or a sorted T cell fraction (not recorded which). The CDR3 DNA follows: TGCAGTGCTAGAGATTACGTATCCGGGACTAACCCCTACGAGCAGTACTTC. It encodes CSARDYVSGTNPYEQYF.